A selection of T cell receptor beta chains follows, all from one sample in a study of cytomegalovirus exposure and HLA in healthy donors. Using immunoSEQ multiplex PCR, the repertoire was profiled, and TCRdb retains in-frame clones only, with some absent. Of 120,000 to 150,000 clones listed, about 79% are singletons. The sequencing sample was made of PBMCs. The receptors originated from a male donor in good health and CMV-seronegative. Both conserved end residues are part of each CDR3. D genes are given only for firm matches. Not all rows give a size; the values are once, few, many and, for expanded clones, a class.

abundance: .; v_gene: TRBV18; d_gene: .; j_gene: TRBJ1-5; CDR3aa: CASSVRTNQPQHF; CDR3nt: TGTGCCAGCTCAGTACGAACAAATCAGCCCCAGCATTTT
abundance: .; v_gene: TRBV2; d_gene: .; j_gene: TRBJ2-3; CDR3aa: CASCGLTDTQYF; CDR3nt: TGTGCCAGCTGCGGCCTCACAGATACGCAGTATTTT
abundance: .; v_gene: TRBV19; d_gene: TRBD1; j_gene: TRBJ1-4; CDR3aa: CASSPRDSLEKLFF; CDR3nt: TGTGCCAGTAGTCCTAGGGACAGTCTGGAAAAACTGTTTTTT
abundance: few; v_gene: TRBV7-3; d_gene: .; j_gene: TRBJ2-5; CDR3aa: CASSDTRFEETQYF; CDR3nt: TGTGCCAGCAGCGATACTAGATTCGAAGAGACCCAGTACTTC
abundance: .; v_gene: TRBV5-1; d_gene: .; j_gene: TRBJ2-5; CDR3aa: CASSLDSGETQYF; CDR3nt: TGCGCCAGCAGCTTGGACTCAGGAGAGACCCAGTACTTC
abundance: .; v_gene: TRBV5-4; d_gene: .; j_gene: TRBJ2-7; CDR3aa: CASSGLGSSEQYF; CDR3nt: TGTGCCAGCAGCGGCTTAGGATCTAGCGAGCAGTACTTC
abundance: .; v_gene: TRBV7-2; d_gene: .; j_gene: TRBJ1-2; CDR3aa: CASSLAGAGGGYTF; CDR3nt: TGTGCCAGCAGCTTGGCGGGGGCGGGGGGTGGCTACACCTTC
abundance: few; v_gene: TRBV5-1; d_gene: TRBD2; j_gene: TRBJ2-5; CDR3aa: CASSFGGASGSRAETQYF; CDR3nt: TGCGCCAGCAGCTTTGGAGGCGCTAGCGGGAGTCGGGCGGAGACCCAGTACTTC
abundance: .; v_gene: TRBV30; d_gene: .; j_gene: TRBJ2-7; CDR3aa: CAWSLAWSDEQYF; CDR3nt: TGTGCCTGGAGTCTAGCCTGGAGTGACGAGCAGTACTTC
abundance: .; v_gene: TRBV29-1; d_gene: .; j_gene: TRBJ1-1; CDR3aa: CSVSQGMNTEAFF; CDR3nt: TGCAGCGTTTCCCAGGGGATGAACACTGAAGCTTTCTTT
abundance: few; v_gene: TRBV9; d_gene: TRBD1; j_gene: TRBJ2-1; CDR3aa: CASSDPGTGWIGYNEQFF; CDR3nt: TGTGCCAGCAGCGATCCCGGGACAGGGTGGATCGGGTACAATGAGCAGTTCTTC
abundance: few; v_gene: TRBV5-4; d_gene: TRBD2; j_gene: TRBJ2-5; CDR3aa: CASTEAGGPLETQYF; CDR3nt: TGTGCCAGCACCGAAGCGGGAGGGCCCTTGGAGACCCAGTACTTC
abundance: .; v_gene: TRBV18; d_gene: TRBD1; j_gene: TRBJ2-1; CDR3aa: CASSRGGQGANEQFF; CDR3nt: TGTGCCAGCTCACGAGGGGGACAGGGGGCTAATGAGCAGTTCTTC
abundance: .; v_gene: TRBV6-5; d_gene: TRBD1; j_gene: TRBJ2-5; CDR3aa: CASRSTGPTSGETQYF; CDR3nt: TGTGCCAGCCGTTCGACAGGGCCCACCTCGGGAGAGACCCAGTACTTC
abundance: .; v_gene: TRBV7-2; d_gene: .; j_gene: TRBJ1-2; CDR3aa: CASSPTGNYGYTF; CDR3nt: TGTGCCAGCAGCCCTACAGGGAACTATGGCTACACCTTC
abundance: few; v_gene: TRBV2; d_gene: TRBD1; j_gene: TRBJ1-1; CDR3aa: CASNEGARTEAFF; CDR3nt: TGTGCCAGCAACGAGGGGGCGCGAACTGAAGCTTTCTTT
abundance: .; v_gene: TRBV2; d_gene: TRBD1; j_gene: TRBJ1-1; CDR3aa: CASRPGQGSTEAFF; CDR3nt: TGTGCCAGCAGGCCCGGACAGGGCTCCACTGAAGCTTTCTTT
abundance: .; v_gene: TRBV4-2; d_gene: TRBD1; j_gene: TRBJ2-7; CDR3aa: CASSHADRGNEQYF; CDR3nt: TGTGCCAGCAGCCATGCGGACAGGGGTAACGAGCAGTACTTC
abundance: .; v_gene: TRBV13; d_gene: TRBD1; j_gene: TRBJ1-2; CDR3aa: CASSIGTDIIGGYTF; CDR3nt: TGTGCCAGCAGCATAGGGACAGATATAATTGGTGGCTACACCTTC
abundance: .; v_gene: TRBV7-9; d_gene: .; j_gene: TRBJ1-2; CDR3aa: CASSSLSVRAVYGYTF; CDR3nt: TGTGCCAGCAGCTCCCTGTCGGTACGTGCCGTCTATGGCTACACCTTC
abundance: once; v_gene: TRBV2; d_gene: .; j_gene: TRBJ2-7; CDR3aa: CASRARRAVPYEQYF; CDR3nt: TGTGCCAGCAGGGCCCGGCGGGCGGTACCCTACGAGCAGTACTTC
abundance: .; v_gene: TRBV4-3; d_gene: .; j_gene: TRBJ2-5; CDR3aa: CASSLPVSALAETQYF; CDR3nt: TGCGCCAGCAGCCTTCCCGTTAGCGCCTTGGCAGAGACCCAGTACTTC
abundance: .; v_gene: TRBV6-6; d_gene: .; j_gene: TRBJ1-5; CDR3aa: CASSSRTGGNQPQHF; CDR3nt: TGTGCCAGCAGTTCCCGGACCGGAGGGAATCAGCCCCAGCATTTT
abundance: medium-sized; v_gene: TRBV27; d_gene: .; j_gene: TRBJ2-6; CDR3aa: CASSPSEGIVTF; CDR3nt: TGTGCCAGCAGCCCCTCTGAGGGAATAGTGACTTTC
abundance: .; v_gene: TRBV12-5; d_gene: .; j_gene: TRBJ1-3; CDR3aa: CASGLDGFGNTIYF; CDR3nt: TGTGCTAGTGGTTTGGACGGGTTTGGAAACACCATATATTTT
abundance: .; v_gene: TRBV6-6; d_gene: TRBD1; j_gene: TRBJ2-7; CDR3aa: CAARGQPNSYEQYF; CDR3nt: TGTGCCGCTAGGGGACAGCCTAACTCCTACGAGCAGTACTTC
abundance: .; v_gene: TRBV6-5; d_gene: TRBD1; j_gene: TRBJ1-1; CDR3aa: CASSLGQGPEAFF; CDR3nt: TGTGCCAGCAGCCTAGGACAGGGCCCTGAAGCTTTCTTT